One and the same sample provided the 31 T cell receptor beta chains below, sequenced in a study of shared clonotypes between healthy human individuals. Sequenced by immunoSEQ multiplex PCR; TCRdb stores in-frame clones only, minus some. The profile shows 330,000 or so clones, roughly 80% of them singletons. Sequencing input: memory CD4+ T cells sorted from blood. This sample's subset: CD45RA-negative fraction. The source is a young man in good health.

This chain uses TRBV2 with TRBJ2-5, with D possibly matching TRBD1 (6 bases). Trimming pared 5 bases from V and 4 bases from J, leaving 11 bases between. Per germline, CDR1 SNHLY and CDR2 FYNNEI. The CDR3 covers 13 residues. For the CDR3, the DNA is TGTGCCAGCAGTCAAACAGGGCTAGAGACCCAGTACTTC. Its translation: CASSQTGLETQYF.

The chain uses TRBV28 and TRBJ2-2; no firm D call. Germline values: CDR1 MDHEN, CDR2 SYDVKM. Trimming pared 6 bases from V and 6 bases from J, leaving 11 bases between. The CDR3 consists of 13 residues. CDR3 nucleotide sequence: TGTGCCAGCAGGAAGTTTGCGGCCGGGGAGCTGTTTTTT. Protein: CASRKFAAGELFF.

The chain carries TRBV19 and TRBJ2-3; weak D call: TRBD2 (6 bases). The germline gives CDR1 LNHDA, CDR2 SQIVND (reference sequence). Trimming removed 3 bases from V and 3 bases from J, with 13 bases in between. The CDR3 spans 15 residues. CDR3 bases: TGTGCCAGTAGTATTGGAGGGGCCACGACAGATACGCAGTATTTT. It yields the protein CASSIGGATTDTQYF.

This clone occurred once. The chain has TRBV19 and TRBJ2-7; possible D gene TRBD1, 6 bases. Germline CDR1 LNHDA, CDR2 SQIVND (reference sequence). This CDR3 spans 13 amino acids. Trimming shortened V by 4 bases and J by 0 bases, and 7 bases separated the two germline ends. The CDR3 region has the DNA TGTGCCAGTAGTAACAGGGTCTCCTACGAGCAGTACTTC. Translation gives CASSNRVSYEQYF.

This chain uses TRBV7-8 with TRBJ2-7; tentatively, D is TRBD1 (6 bases). Germline lookup yields CDR1 SGHVS and CDR2 FQNEAQ. This CDR3 is built from 15 residues. V was pared by 5 bases and J by 1 base, with 15 bases between. CDR3 sequence (DNA): TGTGCCAGCAGCCCAGGGGTAGGGCGTTCCTACGAGCAGTACTTC. It specifies CASSPGVGRSYEQYF.

The rearrangement joins TRBV27 to TRBJ1-6, with TRBD1 identical over 7 bases. The V gene's germline CDR1 is MNHEY and CDR2 SMNVEV (reference sequence). The CDR3 has 17 residues. J lost 0 bases, V lost 5 bases, and 7 bases had no gene match. CDR3: CASSDSQGSSYNSPLHF. The CDR3 DNA is TGTGCCAGCAGTGATTCACAGGGGAGCTCCTATAATTCACCCCTCCACTTT.

This clone was detected only once. Written as DNA, the CDR3 is TGTGCCAGCAGTTACGGTAGCAATCAGCCCCAGCATTTT. Translation gives CASSYGSNQPQHF. The chain carries TRBV6-6 and TRBJ1-5; no definite D call. Trimming cost V 2 bases and J 0 bases, with 2 bases left between them. CDR3 length: 13 residues. Germline V gene sequence: CDR1 MNHNY, CDR2 SVGAGI (reference sequence).

This clone was seen a single time. This chain joins TRBV9 and TRBJ2-5; D is perhaps TRBD1 (6 bases). CDR1 is SGDLS and CDR2 is YYNGEE in the germline V gene. CDR3 length: 12 residues. The V end was cut by 0 bases, the J end by 9 bases, with 9 bases between. CDR3: CASSVGGGPQYF. For the CDR3, the DNA is TGTGCCAGCAGCGTAGGAGGGGGACCCCAGTACTTC.

The V call is TRBV19, the J call TRBJ2-1, with D perhaps matching TRBD1 (5 bases). This CDR3 contains 14 residues. Between the trimmed V and J ends, which lost 9 bases and 5 bases, there was a span of 17 bases. Germline V lookup: CDR1 LNHDA, CDR2 SQIVND (reference sequence). The CDR3: CASPPGRFNNEQFF. CDR3 DNA sequence: TGTGCCAGCCCCCCAGGGCGTTTCAACAATGAGCAGTTCTTC.

The chain employs TRBV7-8 and TRBJ2-3, with no clear D. The V gene's germline CDR1 is SGHVS and CDR2 FQNEAQ. Between the trimmed V and J ends, which lost 6 bases and 3 bases, there was a span of 13 bases. The CDR3 sequence is 14 residues long. CDR3 in DNA: TGTGCCAGCAGGCCCCTGCGGCGAACAGATACGCAGTATTTT. This encodes CASRPLRRTDTQYF. The full variable domain, rest sourced from reference TRBV7-8 and TRBJ2-3, is GAGVSQSPRYKVAKRGQDVALRCDPISGHVSLFWYQQALGQGPEFLTYFQNEAQLDKSGLPSDRFFAERPEGSVSTLKIQRTQQEDSAVYLCASRPLRRTDTQYFGPGTRLTVL.

This sequence joins TRBV11-1 and TRBJ2-7; D unresolved. Germline CDR1 is SGHAT and CDR2 is FQDESV (reference sequence). CDR3 length: 14 amino acids. Trimming took 5 bases from V and 0 from J, leaving 11 bases between them. Here the CDR3 reads CASSRMVGSYEQYF. The DNA for the CDR3 is TGTGCCAGCAGCCGCATGGTCGGCTCCTACGAGCAGTACTTC.

The chain is built from TRBV28 and TRBJ2-1; 11 bases are shared with TRBD2. Germline V gene lookup returns CDR1 MDHEN and CDR2 SYDVKM. V shed 5 bases and J 8 bases; nucleotides not matched to a gene: 11. This CDR3 spans 16 amino acids. This CDR3 is CASSPDSGRAVYEQFF. The CDR3 DNA reads as TGTGCCAGCAGTCCAGATAGCGGGAGGGCCGTCTATGAGCAGTTCTTC.

With respect to this clone: One junction end does not reproduce the germline sequence, and a read error may be involved. The V gene is TRBV7-7, the J gene TRBJ2-5; D is uncertain. The CDR3 totals 14 residues. The V gene's germline CDR1 is SSHAT and CDR2 FNYEAQ (reference sequence). The CDR3, as DNA: TGTGCTAGCAGCTTAGACGGTTTAAGGGAGACCCAGTACTTC. The encoded protein is CASSLDGLRETQYF.

The chain couples TRBV18 to TRBJ2-7; D remains unclear. The germline V gene encodes CDR1 KGHSH and CDR2 LQKENI. The CDR3 runs to 13 residues. Trimming took off 2 bases at V and 0 bases at J, with 5 bases between the two ends. The CDR3: CASSPSASYEQYF. The CDR3 nucleotides read TGTGCCAGCTCACCATCCGCCTCCTACGAGCAGTACTTC.

This clone was seen only once. The chain combines TRBV9 with TRBJ2-7, with D perhaps assigned TRBD1 or TRBD2 (6 bases each). The germline V and J ends were trimmed by 0 bases and 4 bases, with 17 bases remaining between them. The CDR3 covers 16 residues. CDR1 is SGDLS, CDR2 YYNGEE, per germline. The CDR3 region is CASSVDKGGGLYEQYF. CDR3 in DNA: TGTGCCAGCAGCGTAGATAAGGGGGGAGGCTTGTACGAGCAGTACTTC.

This chain joins TRBV5-6 and TRBJ1-2; TRBD1 might be the D (5 bases). The CDR3 length is 14 residues. Deletions cut 6 bases from V and 1 base from J, with 13 bases between. CDR1 SGHDT and CDR2 YYEEEE come from the germline V gene. Here the CDR3 reads CASTGEPHNYGYTF. CDR3 sequence (DNA): TGTGCCAGCACGGGGGAGCCACATAACTATGGCTACACCTTC. Using reference TRBV5-6 and TRBJ1-2 for the parts outside the CDR3, the full variable domain is DAGVTQSPTHLIKTRGQQVTLRCSPKSGHDTVSWYQQALGQGPQFIFQYYEEEERQRGNFPDRFSGHQFPNYSSELNVNALLLGDSALYLCASTGEPHNYGYTFGSGTRLTVV.

This clone appeared once. The gene calls are TRBV10-2 and TRBJ1-5; D is perhaps TRBD1 (5 bases). V dropped 7 bases and J dropped 7 bases, with 11 bases sitting between them. The germline CDR1 and CDR2 sequences are WSHSY and SAAADI. The CDR3 has 12 residues. The CDR3 sequence is CASTAGNQPQHF. In DNA, the CDR3 is TGCGCCAGCACCGCAGGGAACCAGCCCCAGCATTTT.

The chain carries TRBV4-1 and TRBJ2-5; no clear D. Trimming cost V 4 bases and J 0 bases, with 9 bases left between them. This CDR3 has 14 residues. Germline lookup yields CDR1 MGHRA and CDR2 YSYEKL. In nucleotides, the CDR3 is TGCGCCAGCAGCCTAACGGGTTACCAAGAGACCCAGTACTTC. Protein sequence: CASSLTGYQETQYF.

V gene TRBV5-8 combines with J gene TRBJ2-4, with D possibly being TRBD1 or TRBD2 (5 bases each). Germline-derived CDR1 and CDR2 are SGHTS and YDEGEE. With 4 bases removed from V and 7 bases from J, the gap between germline ends came to 15 bases. CDR3 length equals 14 residues. The CDR3 loop is CASSARYWGNIQYF. CDR3 DNA sequence: TGTGCCAGCAGCGCCCGTTATTGGGGGAACATTCAGTACTTC. The full variable domain, in which reference TRBV5-8 and TRBJ2-4 provide the parts outside the CDR3, is EAGVTQSPTHLIKTRGQQATLRCSPISGHTSVYWYQQALGLGLQFLLWYDEGEERNRGNFPPRFSGRQFPNYSSELNVNALELEDSALYLCASSARYWGNIQYFGAGTRLSVL.

The chain carries TRBV10-3 and TRBJ2-5; TRBD2 aligns across 11 bases. The V gene's germline CDR1 is ENHRY and CDR2 SYGVKD. The CDR3 loop spans 16 amino acids. V trimming: 4 bases; J trimming: 4 bases; junction bases outside the gene matches: 8. CDR3 region: CAISGNSGRASETQYF. CDR3 sequence (DNA): TGTGCCATCAGTGGGAATAGCGGGAGGGCCTCAGAGACCCAGTACTTC.

The chain links TRBV7-2 to TRBJ1-1; D might be TRBD1 (5 bases). V was shortened by 6 bases and J by 3 bases, with 14 bases between the two germline ends. CDR1 is SGHTA and CDR2 is FQGNSA in the germline V gene. The CDR3 covers 14 residues. DNA for the CDR3: TGTGCCAGCAGTCAGGGTCCTCAAGACACTGAAGCTTTCTTT. As protein: CASSQGPQDTEAFF.

Regarding this clone: The same CDR3 is also encoded by other DNA sequences in this sample. V gene TRBV7-2 combines with J gene TRBJ2-1, with D possibly matching TRBD1 (6 bases). Germline CDR1 is SGHTA and CDR2 is FQGNSA. With 4 bases removed from V and 9 bases from J, the gap between germline ends came to 16 bases. This CDR3 region has 14 residues. The CDR3 bases are TGTGCCAGCAGCTGGACGATACAGGGTGTTGAGCAGTTCTTC. Protein: CASSWTIQGVEQFF.

This clone was counted a single time. This chain uses TRBV28 with TRBJ1-4, with 7 positions matching TRBD1. Germline CDR1 MDHEN, CDR2 SYDVKM. This CDR3 is 15 amino acids long. J lost 6 bases, V lost 1 base, and 5 bases had no gene match. The chain's CDR3 is CASSLLGQGDEKLFF. The CDR3 nucleotides are TGTGCCAGCAGTTTATTAGGTCAGGGGGATGAAAAACTGTTTTTT.

As concerns this clone: Other DNA sequences of this sample code for an identical CDR3. CDR3 residues: CASSLDRGSEKLFF. The CDR3 nucleotides read TGTGCCAGCAGCTTGGACAGGGGAAGTGAAAAACTGTTTTTT. The J gene is TRBJ1-4, the V gene TRBV5-4, with 7 bases aligning to TRBD1. The CDR3 loop spans 14 amino acids. With V trimmed by 0 bases and J by 7 bases, 3 bases remained unmatched. Germline assignment: CDR1 SGHNT and CDR2 YYREEE (reference sequence).

The genes are TRBV5-1 and TRBJ2-7, with D tentatively TRBD1 or TRBD2 (6 bases each). Germline V gives CDR1 SGHRS, CDR2 YFSETQ. The CDR3 has 16 residues. V lost 4 bases and J 3 bases, leaving 20 bases between the germline ends. CDR3 in DNA: TGCGCCAGCAGCCCGGGTGGGACTGGACAGATCTACGAGCAGTACTTC. Protein product: CASSPGGTGQIYEQYF.

The chain carries TRBV2 and TRBJ1-3, with D unclear. The germline CDR1 and CDR2 sequences are SNHLY and FYNNEI. The CDR3 length is 16 residues. Trimming shortened V by 5 bases and J by 1 base, and 15 bases separated the two germline ends. CDR3 coding DNA: TGTGCCAGCAGTATCGAAGCCGTAAGGTCTGGAAACACCATATATTTT. Protein: CASSIEAVRSGNTIYF.

The rearrangement links TRBV9 to TRBJ2-3; 9 bases align to TRBD2. V lost 0 bases and J lost 1; bases outside the gene matches: 3. The CDR3 is made up of 16 amino acids. Germline values: CDR1 SGDLS, CDR2 YYNGEE. CDR3 protein: CASSVGSGSRTDTQYF. In DNA, the CDR3 is TGTGCCAGCAGCGTAGGTAGCGGGAGTCGCACAGATACGCAGTATTTT.

The chain uses TRBV28 and TRBJ1-5, with 9 bases that match TRBD1. After removal of 2 bases from V and 7 bases from J, the junction contained 9 bases not matched to a gene. The length of the CDR3 is 16 residues. Germline lookup yields CDR1 MDHEN and CDR2 SYDVKM. The CDR3 nucleotides read TGTGCCAGCAGTTTAACAGGGGGCGCCGCAAGACAGCCCCAGCATTTT. This codes for CASSLTGGAARQPQHF.

This rearrangement joins TRBV4-3 to TRBJ2-2; D gene uncertain. Per the germline V gene, CDR1 is LGHNA and CDR2 is YSLEER. Trimming removed 4 bases from V and 3 bases from J, with 12 bases in between. This CDR3 contains 15 residues. CDR3 amino acids: CASSPGPPDTGELFF. CDR3 nucleotide sequence: TGCGCCAGCAGCCCCGGACCGCCCGACACCGGGGAGCTGTTTTTT.

V and J are TRBV28 and TRBJ1-5; D uncertain. The V gene's germline CDR1 is MDHEN and CDR2 SYDVKM. The CDR3 consists of 16 residues. V lost 4 bases, J lost 2 bases, and 15 bases lay in between. The CDR3 DNA follows: TGTGCCAGCAGTTCGGGCTCAAATTGGGGCAATCAGCCCCAGCATTTT. Encoded protein: CASSSGSNWGNQPQHF.

The rearrangement uses TRBV9 and TRBJ2-3, with D possibly matching TRBD2 (5 bases). The V end was cut by 2 bases, the J end by 4 bases, with 14 bases between. This CDR3 spans 15 amino acids. CDR1 and CDR2 from the germline V gene are SGDLS and YYNGEE. In DNA form, the CDR3 reads TGTGCCAGCAGCGTTAGAAGAGGGAGTCCAGATACGCAGTATTTT. It encodes CASSVRRGSPDTQYF.